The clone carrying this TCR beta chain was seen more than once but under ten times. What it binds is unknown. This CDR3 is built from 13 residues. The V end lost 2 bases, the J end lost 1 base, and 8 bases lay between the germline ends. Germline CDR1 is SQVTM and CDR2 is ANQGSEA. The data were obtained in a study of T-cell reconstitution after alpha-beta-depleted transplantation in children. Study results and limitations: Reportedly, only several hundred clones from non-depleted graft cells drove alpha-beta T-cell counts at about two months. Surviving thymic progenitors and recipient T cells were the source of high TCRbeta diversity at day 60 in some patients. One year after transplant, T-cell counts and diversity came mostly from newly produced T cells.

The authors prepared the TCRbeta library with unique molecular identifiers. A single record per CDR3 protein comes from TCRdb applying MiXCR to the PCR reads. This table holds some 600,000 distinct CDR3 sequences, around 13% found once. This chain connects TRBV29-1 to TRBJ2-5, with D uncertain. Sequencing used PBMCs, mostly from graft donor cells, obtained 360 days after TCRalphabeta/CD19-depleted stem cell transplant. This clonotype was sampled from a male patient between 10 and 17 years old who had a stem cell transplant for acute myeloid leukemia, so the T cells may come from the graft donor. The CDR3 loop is CSVERSTQETQYF. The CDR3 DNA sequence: TGCAGCGTTGAAAGGAGTACCCAAGAGACCCAGTACTTC.